Following are 26 T cell receptor beta chains from one sample sequenced in a study of cytomegalovirus exposure and HLA in healthy donors. The PCR used 60 Vbeta and 13 Jbeta primers. Generated by immunoSEQ multiplex PCR, the TCRdb table keeps only in-frame clones and is missing some. The top ten clones hold around 19% of a sample with 90,000 to 100,000 clones, roughly 76% of them seen once. What was sequenced was PBMCs. Receptors were obtained from a woman in her fifties or sixties in good health and CMV-seropositive.

On this clone: The same CDR3 is also encoded by other DNA sequences in this sample. The chain carries TRBV6-6 and TRBJ1-2, with TRBD1 matching 9 bases. The CDR3 length is 14 residues. The germline gives CDR1 MNHNY, CDR2 SVGAGI (reference sequence). J was trimmed by 1 base and V by 6 bases; bases with no gene match: 3. The CDR3 protein is CASRGQGLNYGYTF. Here the CDR3 DNA reads TGTGCCAGCAGGGGACAGGGCCTTAACTATGGCTACACCTTC.

The gene calls are TRBV5-4 and TRBJ2-5, with 12 bases fitting TRBD2. The assigned J gene may be wrong: the sequence end matches TRBJ2-7 better. The length of the CDR3 is 15 residues. Germline loops: CDR1 SGHNT, CDR2 YYREEE (reference sequence). CDR3 in amino acids: CASLRTSGDQYEQYF. CDR3 coding DNA: TGTGCCAGCTTGAGGACTAGCGGGGACCAATACGAGCAGTACTTC.

This clone appeared a few times. CDR3 in DNA: TGTGCCTCACAGGCCCCTGGGGCCAACGTCCTGACTTTC. Its protein is CASQAPGANVLTF. V usage is TRBV7-9 and J usage is TRBJ2-6; possibly TRBD1 for D (5 bases). The CDR3 runs to 13 residues. The V gene's germline CDR1 is SEHNR and CDR2 FQNEAQ (reference sequence). The V and J ends lost 11 bases and 2 bases respectively, with 10 bases between them.

CDR3 sequence: CSVHTGDYGYTF. The CDR3 bases are TGCAGCGTTCATACAGGAGACTATGGCTACACCTTC. The chain uses TRBV29-1 and TRBJ1-2, with D maybe TRBD1 (5 bases). CDR1 is SQVTM, CDR2 ANQGSEA, per germline. This CDR3 is 12 amino acids long. V was cut by 5 bases and J by 3 bases, with 10 bases left in between.

V and J are TRBV11-1 and TRBJ2-1; 7 positions match TRBD1. V dropped 6 bases and J dropped 7; count of bases not matched to a gene: 9. Germline values: CDR1 SGHAT, CDR2 FQDESV (reference sequence). The CDR3 spans 14 residues. The DNA for the CDR3 is TGTGCCAGCAGGAGACAGGGTGGGCTTAATGAGCAGTTCTTC. Translation gives CASRRQGGLNEQFF.

The V and J genes are TRBV20-1 and TRBJ1-2; TRBD1 matches 7 bases. Germline CDR1 and CDR2: DFQATT and SNEGSKA (reference sequence). The CDR3 sequence is 11 residues long. Unmatched junction bases numbered 7, after V lost 7 bases and J lost 8 bases. The CDR3 coding sequence is TGCAGTGGGAAGGGGGCGGGGGGCTACACCTTC. It encodes CSGKGAGGYTF.

CDR3 coding DNA: TGTGCCAGCAGCTTATTCAACAGGGCGGTAGATACGCAGTATTTT. Protein product: CASSLFNRAVDTQYF. The chain is built from TRBV7-2 and TRBJ2-3; D perhaps matches TRBD1 (6 bases). CDR3 size: 15 residues. The germline gives CDR1 SGHTA, CDR2 FQGNSA. With 2 bases removed from V and 5 bases from J, the gap between germline ends came to 14 bases. Drawing the rest from reference TRBV7-2 and TRBJ2-3, the complete variable domain is GAGVSQSPSNKVTEKGKDVELRCDPISGHTALYWYRQSLGQGLEFLIYFQGNSAPDKSGLPSDRFSAERTGGSVSTLTIQRTQQEDSAVYLCASSLFNRAVDTQYFGPGTRLTVL.

The V gene is TRBV5-6, the J gene TRBJ2-1; D is unresolved. Per germline, CDR1 SGHDT and CDR2 YYEEEE. The CDR3 is 14 residues long. V was clipped by 0 bases and J by 7 bases, with 11 bases between them. CDR3 protein: CASSLGLGPNEQFF. CDR3 nucleotides: TGTGCCAGCAGCTTGGGGCTAGGCCCGAATGAGCAGTTCTTC.

The chain combines TRBV11-2 with TRBJ2-7, with D hard to call. The CDR3 sequence is 13 residues long. From germline, CDR1 is SGHAT and CDR2 FQNNGV. V gave up 2 bases and J gave up 3 bases, with 8 bases separating them. This chain's CDR3 is CASSLMGLYEQYF. The CDR3 region has the DNA TGTGCCAGCAGCTTAATGGGCCTCTACGAGCAGTACTTC.

This clone turned up a few times. V is TRBV19 and J is TRBJ1-3; D possibly corresponds to TRBD1 (5 bases). The germline CDR1 and CDR2 sequences are LNHDA and SQIVND (reference sequence). The CDR3 is 13 residues long. The V end lost 9 bases, the J end lost 0 bases, and 9 bases lay between the germline ends. CDR3 sequence (DNA): TGTGCCAGCCAGGGCAGCTCTGGAAACACCATATATTTT. It codes for CASQGSSGNTIYF.

This clone appeared a few times. The CDR3 DNA reads TGTGCCAGCAGACGGACAGGAAGCGAGCAGTACTTC. Translation: CASRRTGSEQYF. The chain combines TRBV5-5 with TRBJ2-7; 7 bases align to TRBD1. Germline lookup yields CDR1 SGHKS and CDR2 YYEKEE (reference sequence). The CDR3 covers 12 residues. Trimming removed 5 bases from V and 6 bases from J; junction bases left unmatched: 5.

The chain carries TRBV2 and TRBJ1-1, with D tentatively TRBD1 (5 bases). Germline loops: CDR1 SNHLY, CDR2 FYNNEI. This CDR3 has 12 amino acids. V was cut by 8 bases and J by 0 bases, with 7 bases left in between. CDR3 sequence (DNA): TGTGCCAGCGACAGATTGAACACTGAAGCTTTCTTT. This codes for CASDRLNTEAFF. Filled out from reference TRBV2 and TRBJ1-1, the complete variable domain reads EPEVTQTPSHQVTQMGQEVILRCVPISNHLYFYWYRQILGQKVEFLVSFYNNEISEKSEIFDDQFSVERPDGSNFTLKIRSTKLEDSAMYFCASDRLNTEAFFGQGTRLTVV.

This chain connects TRBV5-1 to TRBJ2-1; TRBD2 agrees at 7 bases. V was clipped by 5 bases and J by 4 bases; unmatched bases: 6. The germline V gene has CDR1 SGHRS and CDR2 YFSETQ. The CDR3 is made up of 14 amino acids. CDR3 DNA sequence: TGCGCCAGCAGTCCGAGCGGGGCATACAATGAGCAGTTCTTC. Translating it yields CASSPSGAYNEQFF.

This clone appeared once. One end of the junction does not line up with germline, which may come from a read error. V gene TRBV6-6 combines with J gene TRBJ2-3; D may be TRBD1 (6 bases). There are 13 residues in the CDR3. Germline-derived CDR1 and CDR2 are MNHNY and SVGAGI (reference sequence). CDR3: CASRKDSTDTQYF. The CDR3 nucleotides read TGTGCCAGCAGAAAGGACAGCACAGATACACAGTATTTT.

This clone was seen just once. This rearrangement joins TRBV5-6 to TRBJ2-7, with TRBD2 matching 8 bases. V was pared by 4 bases and J by 3 bases, with 3 bases of the junction left unmatched. The CDR3 sequence is 13 residues long. CDR1 is SGHDT, CDR2 YYEEEE, per germline. The CDR3 nucleotides are TGTGCCAGCAGCCCCGGGGGGGGCTACGAGCAGTACTTC. Protein: CASSPGGGYEQYF. The entire variable domain, with the rest obtained from reference TRBV5-6 and TRBJ2-7, is as follows: DAGVTQSPTHLIKTRGQQVTLRCSPKSGHDTVSWYQQALGQGPQFIFQYYEEEERQRGNFPDRFSGHQFPNYSSELNVNALLLGDSALYLCASSPGGGYEQYFGPGTRLTVT.

In this sample, this clone turned up a few times. CDR3: CASSSGTGVTEAFF. The CDR3 DNA is TGCGCCAGCAGCTCCGGGACAGGGGTCACTGAAGCTTTCTTT. The chain combines TRBV10-2 with TRBJ1-1; 10 bases agree with TRBD1. The junction had 5 bases not matched to a gene; V was cut back by 6 bases and J by 4 bases. The CDR3 runs to 14 residues. Per germline, CDR1 WSHSY and CDR2 SAAADI.

The CDR3 nucleotides read TGCGCCAGCAGCCTCCAGACAGGTAGACCAGATACGCAGTATTTT. Encoded protein: CASSLQTGRPDTQYF. The genes are TRBV5-1 and TRBJ2-3; possibly TRBD1 for D (6 bases). With 4 bases removed from V and 4 bases from J, the gap between germline ends came to 16 bases. Germline lookup yields CDR1 SGHRS and CDR2 YFSETQ. The CDR3 runs 15 residues.

V is TRBV7-9 and J is TRBJ1-1, with 7 bases lining up with TRBD1. J was trimmed by 4 bases and V by 2 bases; bases with no gene match: 7. Germline V lookup: CDR1 SEHNR, CDR2 FQNEAQ (reference sequence). The CDR3 length is 15 residues. CDR3 sequence reads: CASSLLGQGGTEAFF. The CDR3 bases are TGTGCCAGCAGCTTATTGGGCCAGGGGGGCACTGAAGCTTTCTTT.

This rearrangement joins TRBV2 to TRBJ1-2; D is unresolved. The ends were cut back, 1 base at V and 2 bases at J, with 8 bases in the middle. Germline-derived CDR1 and CDR2 are SNHLY and FYNNEI. This CDR3 has 14 amino acids. CDR3 sequence: CASSEVSENYGYTF. The CDR3 DNA reads as TGTGCCAGCAGTGAAGTTTCCGAGAACTATGGCTACACCTTC. Complete variable domain (other parts from reference TRBV2 and TRBJ1-2): EPEVTQTPSHQVTQMGQEVILRCVPISNHLYFYWYRQILGQKVEFLVSFYNNEISEKSEIFDDQFSVERPDGSNFTLKIRSTKLEDSAMYFCASSEVSENYGYTFGSGTRLTVV.

This clone is a singleton in its sample. The gene calls are TRBV19 and TRBJ1-2; 7 bases line up with TRBD1. Germline loops: CDR1 LNHDA, CDR2 SQIVND (reference sequence). Trimming cost V 7 bases and J 8 bases; bases outside gene matches: 13. The CDR3 covers 14 residues. The CDR3: CASTPEGGFYGYTF. In nucleotides, the CDR3 is TGTGCCAGTACTCCTGAAGGGGGCTTTTACGGCTACACCTTC.

The chain carries TRBV11-2 and TRBJ2-7; TRBD2 might be the D (6 bases). CDR1 and CDR2 from the germline V gene are SGHAT and FQNNGV. The CDR3 is 14 amino acids. Trimming removed 6 bases from V and 0 bases from J, with 12 bases in between. This CDR3 is CASSSGGSSYEQYF. CDR3 DNA: TGTGCCAGCAGTAGCGGAGGCAGCTCCTACGAGCAGTACTTC. The full variable domain, with the rest looked up from reference TRBV11-2 and TRBJ2-7, is EAGVAQSPRYKIIEKRQSVAFWCNPISGHATLYWYQQILGQGPKLLIQFQNNGVVDDSQLPKDRFSAERLKGVDSTLKIQPAKLEDSAVYLCASSSGGSSYEQYFGPGTRLTVT.

V usage is TRBV14 and J usage is TRBJ1-5; no definite D call. Trimming took 0 bases from V and 4 from J, leaving 4 bases between them. This CDR3 is built from 13 residues. Per germline, CDR1 SGHDN and CDR2 FVKESK. The CDR3 nucleotides are TGTGCCAGCAGCCAAGACGGTAATCAGCCCCAGCATTTT. Translated: CASSQDGNQPQHF.

The rearrangement uses TRBV6-5 and TRBJ2-7; no clear D gene. Trimming removed 8 bases from V and 7 bases from J, with 21 bases in between. Germline CDR1 MNHEY, CDR2 SVGAGI. This CDR3 is 14 amino acids long. The CDR3 DNA reads TGTGCCAGCGCTCCACTCTCGGGTAGTGGTGAGCAGTACTTC. Translated: CASAPLSGSGEQYF.

The J gene is TRBJ2-2, the V gene TRBV6-1; 9 nucleotides align to TRBD1. The CDR3 contains 14 residues. The junction had 9 bases not matched to a gene; V was cut back by 8 bases and J by 8 bases. Germline CDR1 and CDR2: MNHNS and SASEGT. The CDR3 protein is CASRRTGVEGELFF. Here the CDR3 DNA reads TGTGCCAGCCGCCGGACAGGGGTGGAGGGGGAGCTGTTTTTT.

The DNA of the CDR3 is TGTGCCAGCAGCTCCAGGACACCCCAAGAGACCCAGTACTTC. This gives the protein CASSSRTPQETQYF. The genes are TRBV13 and TRBJ2-5; TRBD1 is a possible D gene (5 bases). With 4 bases removed from V and 1 base from J, the gap between germline ends came to 10 bases. The germline gives CDR1 PRHDT, CDR2 FYEKMQ (reference sequence). This CDR3 is built from 14 residues.

This clone was counted between two and nine times. The junction and the germline gene differ at one end; a read error may be behind it. The rearrangement uses TRBV19 and TRBJ1-1, with D possibly matching TRBD1 (5 bases). The CDR3 extends over 12 amino acids. CDR1 and CDR2 from the germline V gene are LNHDA and SQIVND (reference sequence). This CDR3 reads CASSISAGVPTF. The CDR3 DNA reads TGTGCCAGTAGTATATCCGCGGGGGTTCCGACATTT. Drawing the rest from reference TRBV19 and TRBJ1-1, the complete variable domain is DGGITQSPKYLFRKEGQNVTLSCEQNLNHDAMYWYRQDPGQGLRLIYYSQIVNDFQKGDIAEGYSVSREKKESFPLTVTSAQKNPTAFYLCASSISAGVPTFGQGTRLTVV.